Listed below are T cell receptor beta chains from one sample, sequenced in a study of monozygotic twins with inflammatory bowel disease. TCRdb re-called the 5' RACE reads; every CDR3 protein appears as one record, without DNA. Here the sample table reports over 350,000 distinct CDR3 sequences. The sequencing sample was made of blood. These receptors all stem from a human donor with ulcerative colitis or Crohn's disease, or a healthy co-twin of an affected twin (not recorded which). Both conserved end residues are part of each CDR3. Fields, in order: V gene, J gene, CDR3 protein.

TRBV5-1	TRBJ2-5	CTSSPGGYQETQYF
TRBV20-1	TRBJ2-4	CSASRTSGDAKNIQYF
TRBV6-2/TRBV6-3	TRBJ2-3	CASSYAVVTGRRGDTQYF
TRBV5-1	TRBJ2-7	CASLAGTGSSYEQYF
TRBV6-2/TRBV6-3	TRBJ1-6	CASSSQGDSPLHF
TRBV2	TRBJ2-3	CASRDSTSRTQYF
TRBV6-6	TRBJ2-6	CASRSGSGANVLTF
TRBV19	TRBJ2-3	CASRIGPTDTQYF
TRBV7-6	TRBJ2-7	CASSLSGGRAYEQYF
TRBV12-3/TRBV12-4	TRBJ1-6	CASRDDRSGNSPLHF
TRBV20-1	TRBJ2-1	CSASWGGVINEQFF
TRBV9	TRBJ2-2	CASTRDGYTGELFF